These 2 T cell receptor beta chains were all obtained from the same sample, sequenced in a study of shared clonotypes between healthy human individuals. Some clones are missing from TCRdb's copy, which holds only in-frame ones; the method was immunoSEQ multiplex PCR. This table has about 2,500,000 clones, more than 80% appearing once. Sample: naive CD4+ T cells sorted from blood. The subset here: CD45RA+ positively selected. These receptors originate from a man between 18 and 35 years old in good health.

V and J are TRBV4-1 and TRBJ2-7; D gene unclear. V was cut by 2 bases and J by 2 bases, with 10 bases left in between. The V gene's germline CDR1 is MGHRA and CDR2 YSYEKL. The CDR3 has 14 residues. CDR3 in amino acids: CASSQIETPYEQYF. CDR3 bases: TGCGCCAGCAGCCAAATTGAGACACCCTACGAGCAGTACTTC.

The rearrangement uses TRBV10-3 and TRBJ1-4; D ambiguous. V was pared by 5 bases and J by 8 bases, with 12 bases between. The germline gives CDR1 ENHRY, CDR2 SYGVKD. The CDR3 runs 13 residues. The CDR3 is CAISYSLGEKLFF. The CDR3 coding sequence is TGTGCCATCAGTTACTCCCTGGGGGAAAAACTGTTTTTT.